A selection of T cell receptor beta chains follows, all from one sample in a study of cytomegalovirus exposure and HLA in healthy donors. The table came from immunoSEQ multiplex PCR; TCRdb's copy has only in-frame clones and leaves some out. The sample has more than 100,000 clones, just under 80% seen once. The sequenced sample consisted of PBMCs. The receptors stem from a woman between 18 and 29 years old in good health and CMV-seronegative. Both conserved end residues are part of each CDR3. The order of the fields is J gene, clone size, V gene, D gene, CDR3 protein, CDR3 DNA. D genes are given only for firm matches. For some rows the clone size is stated as once, few or many, or as a class when expanded; others skip it.

J gene: TRBJ2-3; clone size: once; V gene: TRBV18; D gene: TRBD2; CDR3 protein: CASSPRFASGRDRTDTQYF; CDR3 DNA: TGTGCCAGCTCACCACGGTTTGCTAGCGGGAGGGACCGCACAGATACGCAGTATTTT
J gene: TRBJ2-3; clone size: NA; V gene: TRBV10-1; D gene: NA; CDR3 protein: CASSESSPDTQYF; CDR3 DNA: TGCGCCAGCAGTGAGTCGTCCCCGGATACGCAGTATTTT
J gene: TRBJ2-7; clone size: NA; V gene: TRBV6-1; D gene: TRBD1; CDR3 protein: CASSAPGQGHDEQYF; CDR3 DNA: TGTGCCAGCAGTGCCCCCGGACAGGGGCATGACGAGCAGTACTTC
J gene: TRBJ1-1; clone size: few; V gene: TRBV5-6; D gene: TRBD1; CDR3 protein: CASSRDRGQTEAFF; CDR3 DNA: TGTGCCAGCTCCCGGGACAGGGGGCAAACTGAAGCTTTCTTT
J gene: TRBJ2-3; clone size: once; V gene: TRBV7-9; D gene: TRBD2; CDR3 protein: CASSLGTSGRGLADTQYF; CDR3 DNA: TGTGCCAGCAGCTTGGGGACTAGCGGGAGAGGGTTGGCAGATACGCAGTATTTT
J gene: TRBJ1-1; clone size: NA; V gene: TRBV6-5; D gene: TRBD1; CDR3 protein: CASSMTGTTEAFF; CDR3 DNA: TGTGCCAGCAGCATGACAGGGACCACTGAAGCTTTCTTT
J gene: TRBJ1-2; clone size: NA; V gene: TRBV9; D gene: TRBD1; CDR3 protein: CASSVGQGLVGYTF; CDR3 DNA: TGTGCCAGCAGCGTAGGACAGGGGTTGGTAGGCTACACCTTC
J gene: TRBJ2-7; clone size: NA; V gene: TRBV18; D gene: TRBD2; CDR3 protein: CASSPQGQLAGVREQYF; CDR3 DNA: TGTGCCAGCTCACCACAGGGACAGCTAGCGGGAGTACGCGAGCAGTACTTC
J gene: TRBJ2-5; clone size: NA; V gene: TRBV7-2; D gene: NA; CDR3 protein: CASSPKEYQETQYF; CDR3 DNA: TGTGCCAGCAGCCCGAAGGAGTACCAAGAGACCCAGTACTTC
J gene: TRBJ2-2; clone size: NA; V gene: TRBV29-1; D gene: NA; CDR3 protein: CSAGKAGELFF; CDR3 DNA: TGCAGCGCGGGGAAGGCCGGGGAGCTGTTTTTT
J gene: TRBJ2-3; clone size: NA; V gene: TRBV9; D gene: TRBD2; CDR3 protein: CASSVGLAGYTDTQYF; CDR3 DNA: TGTGCCAGCAGCGTCGGACTAGCGGGCTACACAGATACGCAGTATTTT
J gene: TRBJ1-4; clone size: NA; V gene: TRBV6-5; D gene: TRBD1; CDR3 protein: CASSPGQGNEKLFF; CDR3 DNA: TGTGCCAGCAGCCCGGGACAGGGGAATGAAAAACTGTTTTTT
J gene: TRBJ1-2; clone size: NA; V gene: TRBV4-2; D gene: NA; CDR3 protein: CASSQERQVSDYTF; CDR3 DNA: TGTGCCAGCAGCCAAGAAAGACAGGTCTCTGACTACACCTTC